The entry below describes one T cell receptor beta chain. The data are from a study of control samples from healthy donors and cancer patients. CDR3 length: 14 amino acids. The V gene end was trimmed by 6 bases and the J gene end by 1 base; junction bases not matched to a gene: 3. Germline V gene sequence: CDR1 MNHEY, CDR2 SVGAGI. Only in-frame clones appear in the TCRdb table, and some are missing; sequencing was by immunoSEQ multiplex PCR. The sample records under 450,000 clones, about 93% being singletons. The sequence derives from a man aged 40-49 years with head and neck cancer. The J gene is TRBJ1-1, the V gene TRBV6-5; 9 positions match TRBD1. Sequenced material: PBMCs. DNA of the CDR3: TGTGCCAGCAGGGGACAGGGACCGAACACTGAAGCTTTCTTT. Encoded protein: CASRGQGPNTEAFF.